This is a list of T cell receptor beta chains from one sample in a study of blood T cell repertoires in COVID-19. Libraries were prepared by immunoSEQ multiplex PCR; TCRdb keeps only in-frame clonotypes and omits some of them. The sample holds about 260,000 clones, about 86% seen once. The sequenced sample was peripheral blood. The receptors shown here come from a man aged 25-45 years with active or convalescent COVID-19. Each CDR3 is given with its conserved first and last residue. Fields, in order: V gene, clone size, J gene, D gene, CDR3 protein, CDR3 DNA. The D gene is left open where the match is weak. Clone size, where shown, is once, few, many, or a class for clones that have expanded.

TRBV12-5,NA,TRBJ1-5,NA,CASGDSSNQPQHF,TGTGCTAGTGGCGACAGTAGCAATCAGCCCCAGCATTTT
TRBV5-1,NA,TRBJ2-5,NA,CASSALEPQETQYF,TGCGCCAGCAGCGCACTAGAACCCCAAGAGACCCAGTACTTC
TRBV11-2,NA,TRBJ1-6,NA,CASSVLTGLRPNSPLHF,TGTGCCAGCAGCGTCCTAACAGGGCTACGGCCGAATTCACCCCTCCACTTT
TRBV29-1,NA,TRBJ2-7,TRBD2,CSVAGGSTSYEQYF,TGCAGCGTGGCCGGGGGGAGCACTTCCTACGAGCAGTACTTC
TRBV7-2,NA,TRBJ1-2,NA,CASRLGGSRYGYTF,TGTGCCAGCAGGTTGGGCGGGAGCCGCTATGGCTACACCTTC
TRBV2,NA,TRBJ1-1,TRBD1,CASSERQGLGTEAFF,TGTGCCAGCAGTGAGCGACAGGGTTTAGGAACTGAAGCTTTCTTT
TRBV9,NA,TRBJ2-2,NA,CASSGSLTGELFF,TGTGCCAGCAGCGGTAGTCTGACCGGGGAGCTGTTTTTT
TRBV11-2,NA,TRBJ2-5,NA,CASSLDTGWKETQYF,TGTGCCAGCAGCTTGGACACAGGGTGGAAAGAGACCCAGTACTTC
TRBV10-3,few,TRBJ2-1,TRBD2,CAISGGTSGANEQFF,TGTGCCATCAGTGGAGGGACTAGCGGGGCGAATGAGCAGTTCTTC
TRBV30,NA,TRBJ1-1,NA,CAWSTGYRNTEAFF,TGTGCCTGGAGTACAGGATACAGGAACACTGAAGCTTTCTTT
TRBV7-9,NA,TRBJ1-3,NA,CASSLADSPSGNTIYF,TGTGCCAGCAGCTTAGCGGACAGCCCCTCTGGAAACACCATATATTTT
TRBV11-2,NA,TRBJ1-1,TRBD1,CASSSGTGGPNTEAFF,TGTGCCAGCAGCTCGGGGACAGGGGGACCAAACACTGAAGCTTTCTTT
TRBV5-4,NA,TRBJ1-6,TRBD1,CASGETGADSPLHF,TGTGCCAGCGGAGAGACAGGGGCGGATTCACCCCTCCACTTT
TRBV5-1,NA,TRBJ1-3,NA,CASSSGQGNTIYF,TGCGCCAGCAGCTCAGGACAAGGAAACACCATATATTTT
TRBV6-5,NA,TRBJ1-5,TRBD1,CASTSGAGQNQPQHF,TGTGCCAGCACCTCCGGCGCGGGACAGAATCAGCCCCAGCATTTT
TRBV19,NA,TRBJ1-1,NA,CASSLTVNTEAFF,TGTGCCAGTAGTCTCACAGTGAACACTGAAGCTTTCTTT
TRBV19,NA,TRBJ1-1,NA,CASSISRLNTEAFF,TGTGCCAGTAGTATCTCGCGGCTGAACACTGAAGCTTTCTTT
TRBV4-3,few,TRBJ2-7,TRBD1,CASSQAPHTTGNSYEQYF,TGCGCCAGCAGCCAAGCTCCTCACACGACAGGGAACTCCTACGAGCAGTACTTC
TRBV7-8,few,TRBJ1-6,NA,CASSLVTGTNSPLHF,TGTGCCAGCAGCTTAGTTACAGGGACAAATTCACCCCTCCACTTT
TRBV19,NA,TRBJ1-5,NA,CASVGAEYSNQPQHF,TGTGCCAGTGTGGGGGCAGAATATAGCAATCAGCCCCAGCATTTT
TRBV18,NA,TRBJ1-5,NA,CASSPASGNQPQHF,TGTGCCAGCTCACCAGCATCAGGGAATCAGCCCCAGCATTTT
TRBV7-9,NA,TRBJ2-2,TRBD1,CASSHQQGVVTGELFF,TGTGCCAGCAGCCACCAACAGGGGGTGGTCACCGGGGAGCTGTTTTTT
TRBV7-3,NA,TRBJ2-3,TRBD2,CASSLTSGGHASSTDTQYF,TGTGCCAGCAGCTTAACTAGCGGGGGGCACGCATCTAGCACAGATACGCAGTATTTT
TRBV19,NA,TRBJ2-7,NA,CASSMIGGQEGYEQYF,TGTGCCAGTAGTATGATCGGAGGGCAGGAAGGCTACGAGCAGTACTTC
TRBV3-1/TRBV3-2,NA,TRBJ1-1,NA,CASSQARNTEAFF,TGTGCCAGCAGCCAAGCGAGGAACACTGAAGCTTTCTTT
TRBV9,NA,TRBJ2-1,TRBD2,CASSVQAGGPYNEQFF,TGTGCCAGCAGCGTACAAGCGGGGGGGCCCTACAATGAGCAGTTCTTC
TRBV11-3,NA,TRBJ2-7,NA,CASSLDGDREQYF,TGTGCCAGCAGCTTAGATGGTGACAGAGAGCAGTACTTC
TRBV7-9,NA,TRBJ2-7,NA,CASSTAGYEQYF,TGTGCCAGCAGCACTGCAGGGTACGAGCAGTACTTC
TRBV12-3/TRBV12-4,NA,TRBJ1-2,NA,CASSTGTNYGYTF,TGTGCCAGCAGCACCGGGACAAACTATGGCTACACCTTC
TRBV6-6,NA,TRBJ2-7,TRBD2,CASSYYGGGPNEQYF,TGTGCCAGCAGTTACTATGGCGGGGGGCCGAACGAGCAGTACTTC
TRBV30,NA,TRBJ1-2,TRBD1,CAANRGTNYGYTF,TGTGCCGCGAACAGGGGGACTAACTATGGCTACACCTTC
TRBV21-1,NA,TRBJ1-1,NA,CASRKGEGTEAFF,TGTGCCAGCAGGAAGGGGGAAGGGACTGAAGCTTTCTTT
TRBV19,NA,TRBJ1-3,TRBD1,CATWDSFVGNTIYF,TGTGCCACCTGGGACAGTTTCGTTGGAAACACCATATATTTT
TRBV6-8,NA,TRBJ1-1,NA,CASALRAEAFF,TGTGCCAGCGCCCTGCGGGCTGAAGCTTTCTTT
TRBV6-6,NA,TRBJ1-2,NA,CASSYGPANYGYTF,TGTGCCAGCAGTTACGGGCCAGCTAACTATGGCTACACCTTC
TRBV24-1,NA,TRBJ1-2,NA,CATSDLQGNGYTF,TGTGCCACCAGTGATCTACAGGGTAATGGCTACACCTTC
TRBV5-6,NA,TRBJ2-7,TRBD1,CASSPSLGQGATYSYEQYF,TGTGCCAGCAGCCCGAGCCTGGGACAGGGGGCAACCTACTCCTACGAGCAGTACTTC
TRBV15,NA,TRBJ2-7,NA,CATSRDYFQGQSGEQYF,TGTGCCACCAGCAGAGATTATTTTCAGGGTCAATCCGGCGAGCAGTACTTC
TRBV6-2/TRBV6-3,NA,TRBJ2-3,NA,CASTPRANTQYF,TGTGCCAGCACCCCCAGGGCAAATACGCAGTATTTT